These 7 T cell receptor beta chains were sequenced from one sample in a study of response to subunit inactivated influenza vaccine. TCRdb independently ran MiXCR on the RT-PCR reads; one entry per CDR3 protein. The sample carries about 190,000 distinct CDR3 sequences, around an eighth recorded once. The sequenced sample was CD8+ T cells sorted from PBMCs, obtained roughly 5 days after vaccination. Receptor source: a man aged 50 or older who received an inactivated influenza vaccine.

In its sample, this clonotype was seen a few times. The rearrangement links TRBV20-1 to TRBJ2-4; D gene ambiguous. Germline V gene data show CDR1 as DFQATT and CDR2 as SNEGSKA (reference sequence). V lost 3 bases and J 2 bases, leaving 11 bases between the germline ends. The CDR3 runs to 14 residues. This CDR3 reads CSARGRASKNIQYF. In DNA form, the CDR3 reads TGCAGTGCTAGGGGCCGCGCGTCCAAAAACATTCAGTACTTC.

The chain is built from TRBV7-2 and TRBJ2-3, with D uncertain. The CDR3 is 14 amino acids. Germline CDR1 and CDR2: SGHTA and FQGNSA. Trimming cost V 1 base and J 3 bases, with 8 bases left between them. The CDR3 loop reads CASSLVLGTDTQYF. CDR3 coding DNA: TGTGCCAGCAGCTTAGTTCTAGGTACAGATACGCAGTATTTT.

The V and J genes are TRBV4-2 and TRBJ2-6; D is unresolved. The V gene lost 0 bases and the J gene lost 2 bases, with 11 bases spanning the gap. Per the germline V gene, CDR1 is LGHNA and CDR2 is YNFKEQ. The CDR3 has 17 amino acids. In DNA form, the CDR3 reads TGTGCCAGCAGCCAAGAAGGAACACAAACTGGGGCCAACGTCCTGACTTTC. Translating it yields CASSQEGTQTGANVLTF.

This clonotype appeared a few times. The V and J genes are TRBV2 and TRBJ2-6, with 7 bases lining up with TRBD1. With 4 bases clipped from V and 1 base from J, the junction kept 4 bases outside the gene matches. The CDR3 extends over 16 amino acids. Germline values: CDR1 SNHLY, CDR2 FYNNEI. As DNA, the CDR3 is TGTGCCAGCAGTGGGACAGGAACTTCTGGGGCCAACGTCCTGACTTTC. This sequence encodes CASSGTGTSGANVLTF. The full variable domain, rest sourced from reference TRBV2 and TRBJ2-6, is EPEVTQTPSHQVTQMGQEVILRCVPISNHLYFYWYRQILGQKVEFLVSFYNNEISEKSEIFDDQFSVERPDGSNFTLKIRSTKLEDSAMYFCASSGTGTSGANVLTFGAGSRLTVL.

This rearrangement joins TRBV12-3 or TRBV12-4 to TRBJ2-2; TRBD2 aligns across 8 bases. The CDR3 is 14 amino acids. Trimming removed 10 bases from V and 0 bases from J; junction bases left unmatched: 4. CDR3 region: CAIGGGTNTGELFF. CDR3 nucleotides: TGTGCCATCGGGGGGGGGACGAACACCGGGGAGCTGTTTTTT.

The rearrangement joins TRBV7-6 to TRBJ2-3, with TRBD2 identical over 10 bases. This CDR3 spans 16 amino acids. The germline CDR1 and CDR2 sequences are SGHVS and FNYEAQ. V lost 6 bases and J lost 3; bases outside the gene matches: 9. The CDR3: CASRLRVAGGTDTQYF. CDR3 DNA sequence: TGTGCCAGCAGATTGAGGGTAGCGGGGGGAACAGATACGCAGTATTTT.

This clonotype was found many times. J is TRBJ2-2 and V is TRBV4-3; the D is unclear. The CDR3 is 14 residues long. V lost 0 bases and J 4 bases, leaving 6 bases between the germline ends. CDR1 and CDR2 (germline): LGHNA, YSLEER. CDR3 amino acids: CASSQDGPTGELFF. CDR3 bases: TGCGCCAGCAGCCAAGATGGCCCCACCGGGGAGCTGTTTTTT.